Listed below are T cell receptor beta chains from one sample, sequenced in a study of T cell responses to AZD1222 COVID-19 vaccine. Libraries were prepared by immunoSEQ multiplex PCR; TCRdb keeps only in-frame clonotypes and omits some of them. In the table there are about 110,000 clones, about nine tenths of which are singletons. The sample in question was peripheral blood, obtained 28 days after the second AZD1222 dose. The receptors originated from an adult who received the AZD1222 COVID-19 vaccine. Both conserved end residues are part of each CDR3. Each record gives: CDR3 DNA, CDR3 protein, D gene, V gene, clone size, J gene. D genes are given only for firm matches. Not every row has a clone size; where given, it reads once, few, many or a size class.

TGTGCCTGGACGAAGACAGGGCAATCCGGCTACACCTTC,CAWTKTGQSGYTF,TRBD1,TRBV30,.,TRBJ1-2
TGTGCCAGCAGCTGGAAACAGGGAAACACCATATATTTT,CASSWKQGNTIYF,.,TRBV5-6,.,TRBJ1-3
TGTGCCAGCAGCTTAGTACAGGGGGCCTATGGCTACACCTTC,CASSLVQGAYGYTF,TRBD1,TRBV11-2,.,TRBJ1-2
TGCGCCAGCAGGACAGTGGGTAATTCACCCCTCCACTTT,CASRTVGNSPLHF,.,TRBV5-1,few,TRBJ1-6
TGCGCCAGCAGCTTCAGACTAGCGGGGAGGTCCTACAATGAGCAGTTCTTC,CASSFRLAGRSYNEQFF,TRBD2,TRBV5-1,.,TRBJ2-1
TGTGCCAGCAGCTTTATCCCAGGTGTTGATGAGCAGTTCTTC,CASSFIPGVDEQFF,.,TRBV7-2,.,TRBJ2-1
TGTGCCATCAGTGAAGGCAGGAGGGAGTCCTACGAGCAGTACTTC,CAISEGRRESYEQYF,.,TRBV10-3,.,TRBJ2-7
TGTGCCAGCAGCGTTGGACCAGCGCGCTACAATGAGCAGTTCTTC,CASSVGPARYNEQFF,.,TRBV11-3,.,TRBJ2-1
TGCGCCAGCAGCCCGTCCGGGCAGCCCGCAACTAATGAAAAACTGTTTTTT,CASSPSGQPATNEKLFF,.,TRBV4-3,.,TRBJ1-4
TGTGCCAGCAGCCCAAGGACAGGCTATGGCTACACCTTC,CASSPRTGYGYTF,TRBD1,TRBV7-9,.,TRBJ1-2
TGTGCCAGCAGCCCGAGGACAGGGGTGGTTCAGCCCCAGCATTTT,CASSPRTGVVQPQHF,TRBD1,TRBV7-2,.,TRBJ1-5
TGTGCCAGCACCACAGGGCGGCACGAGCAGTACTTC,CASTTGRHEQYF,.,TRBV28,few,TRBJ2-7
TGTGCCAGCTCACCACGGGACAGCACCTCTTATGGCTACACCTTC,CASSPRDSTSYGYTF,TRBD1,TRBV18,.,TRBJ1-2
TGTGCCAGCAGTTACTACTACGAGCAGTACTTC,CASSYYYEQYF,.,TRBV6-2/TRBV6-3,.,TRBJ2-7
TGCGCCAGCAGCCAAGATGGTTGGAGGGGGAACACTGAAGCTTTCTTT,CASSQDGWRGNTEAFF,.,TRBV4-1,.,TRBJ1-1
TGTGCCATCAGGCGGGACAGGACCTCCTACGAGCAGTACTTC,CAIRRDRTSYEQYF,TRBD1,TRBV10-3,.,TRBJ2-7
TGTGCCAGCTCACCACCACGGACAGGGGCTGAAAAACTGTTTTTT,CASSPPRTGAEKLFF,TRBD1,TRBV18,.,TRBJ1-4
TGTGCTAGCAGCTTAAGGGTGTTTTACACTGAAGCTTTCTTT,CASSLRVFYTEAFF,.,TRBV7-7,.,TRBJ1-1
TGTGCCAGCAGCTTCCCAGGGGGGGAGACAGATACGCAGTATTTT,CASSFPGGETDTQYF,.,TRBV7-9,.,TRBJ2-3
TGTGCCAGCAGCCCAAGTTCAGGGGCTAGCAATCAGCCCCAGCATTTT,CASSPSSGASNQPQHF,.,TRBV11-2,.,TRBJ1-5
TGTGCCAGCAGTCGACAGGCCACCTATAGCAATCAGCCCCAGCATTTT,CASSRQATYSNQPQHF,.,TRBV2,.,TRBJ1-5
TGTGCCACCAGTGATTTGCGCAGGGGCAACTACAATGAGCAGTTCTTC,CATSDLRRGNYNEQFF,.,TRBV24-1,.,TRBJ2-1
TGTGCCAGCAGCTACACTGACAGGGGGCCTGAGCAGTTCTTC,CASSYTDRGPEQFF,TRBD1,TRBV7-9,.,TRBJ2-1
TGTGCCAGCAGCAAAGACTCATTGAACACCGGGGAGCTGTTTTTT,CASSKDSLNTGELFF,.,TRBV6-4,once,TRBJ2-2